This T cell receptor beta chain came from a study of T-cell memory formation after mild COVID-19. Study results and limitations: Certain responding clones were present in pre-infection memory, suggesting participation of cross-reactive memory.

TCRdb itself ran the 5' RACE reads through MiXCR, one entry per CDR3 protein. The sample consists of roughly 400,000 distinct CDR3 sequences, around 17% of them appearing once. A few counts support this clonotype. Antigen specificity is unknown. The CDR3 covers 15 residues. Trimming removed 3 bases from V and 6 bases from J, with 15 bases in between. The germline V gene encodes CDR1 SGDLS and CDR2 YYNGEE. The sequenced sample was PBMCs or a T cell subset sorted from them (not recorded which). The chain is built from TRBV9 and TRBJ2-2; unclear D gene. The sequence derives from a man younger than 35 who had mild COVID-19 (a few samples of this study predate the infection). Cell type and time point are not known. The DNA for the CDR3 is TGTGCCAGCAGCGAACACCAGCCCGGACCCGGGGAGCTGTTTTTT. Protein: CASSEHQPGPGELFF.